Below, one TCR beta chain is given with its context. The specificity of this receptor is unknown. Qualities for individual bases were not recorded, and no much larger clone is one base off. The entry originates in a study of shared clonotypes between healthy human individuals (dated by TCRdb to the early 2020s). Context from the whole study: The cohort included a few men and a couple of women between 18 and 49 years of age. To estimate repertoire size and how much clonotypes are shared between individuals, the study performed deep sequencing of blood TCR repertoires from 4 to 6 healthy adults. Each donor's leukapheresis produced roughly between roughly 0.9 and 8.9 billion PBMCs. To increase sequencing depth and limit assay-specific biases, TCR repertoire library preparation and sequencing were carried out by different laboratories using diverse techniques. For each donor, three plates each were used for CD4 naive and CD4 memory, two plates were used for CD8 naive, and one plate was used for CD8 memory.

CDR1 MNHEY and CDR2 SVGAGI were looked up in the germline V gene. Measured from the cysteine to the phenylalanine, the CDR3 is 12 residues long. Just CDR3 DNA is preserved here, 36 bases in frame from base 1. Unmatched junction bases come to 9, with V trimmed by 6 bases and J by 11 bases. Using the deep immunoSEQ assay, multiplex PCR amplified TCR CDR3 regions from genomic DNA. For each cell subset, the extracted genomic DNA was distributed evenly across all wells of several immunoSEQ 96-well plates, and each plate served as one replicate. For sorted subsets, around 200 ng genomic DNA, equal to approximately 30,000 T cell genomes, was loaded into each replicate PCR. Purified libraries were measured with a Qubit 3.0 fluorometer, size-checked on a Bioanalyzer 2100, and measured again with the KAPA Library Quantification kit. Every immunoSEQ 96-well plate was sequenced on a dedicated single-read 150-cycle Illumina NextSeq 550 flow cell. On the study's bioinformatics: Because the immunoSEQ output included only junctional sequences and no quality scores, the filtering could not be the same as the filtering used for full-length reads. Sequences were annotated with PyIR, a Python wrapper for IgBLAST v1.9, and V/J genes and CDR3 were assigned using IMGT germline references. Any read was removed if the V/J assignment was weak (E-value above 1e-6), the CDR3 was missing, or the read contained stop codons, out-of-frame junctions, or ambiguous translated residues. V3J clonotypes were defined by identical inferred V gene, J gene, and CDR3 amino acid sequence. Percentage overlap between repertoires was calculated by dividing the number of shared unique clonotypes by the size of the smaller repertoire. RTK rarefaction, the Chao1 estimator, and Recon v2.1 estimates of unobserved clonotypes were used to assess repertoire richness. Generation probabilities were computed with OLGA for all TCRbeta clonotypes obtained by the gDNA method from four donors. TCRdb took over this immuneACCESS table, retaining in-frame rearrangements with V and J assigned. Such tables are incomplete; in checked studies, under half of the missing clones stem from an unresolved V gene, and the remainder is unexplained. V and J calls plus clone size are reproduced from that table; the DNA served to infer D and trimming. The sample has 2,500,000 or so clones on record, around nine tenths of them singletons. 0.13% to 0.15% of the sample belongs to the ten largest clones.

The paper as a whole reports these results and caveats: Only blood was sampled, and tissue TCR repertoires likely differ from those in blood. Across a few donors, 5% to 6% of naive CD4, roughly 3.5% of naive CD8, 2% to 2.5% of memory CD4, and over 0.35% of memory CD8 clonotypes were shared. Compared with non-shared clonotypes, clonotypes shared by all four sorted-subset donors had higher generation probabilities. Rarefaction of sorted-subset datasets indicated incomplete sequencing despite the large sequencing depth. Because the study included only a small number of donors, the genetic and exposure-history diversity represented was limited. Pairwise subsampling led to the expectation that sequencing depth would affect the degree of clonotype sharing among donors. Naive subsets generally had larger estimated clonotype richness than memory subsets did.

Healthy HIV-negative adults with no recently reported acute infections or vaccinations were included as donors. All donors were Caucasian adults living in Nashville, Tennessee, USA. CD4+ T cells were enriched by magnetic negative selection, after which naive cells were positively selected on CD45RA and the negative fraction was taken as the memory subset. Blood was collected by leukapheresis, and PBMCs were isolated by Ficoll-Histopaque density gradient centrifugation and then cryopreserved in liquid nitrogen vapor phase. Analytical flow cytometry was used to check the purity and quantity of each magnetically sorted T cell population. From each sorted fraction, genomic DNA was isolated and quantified by UV absorbance on a Nanodrop 2000c.

This sequence was found in a man aged 18 to 30 in good health. Sequenced: naive CD4+ T cells sorted from blood. Sample cell subset or site, as interpreted from the label and publication: CD45RA+ positively selected. The chain couples TRBV6-5 to TRBJ1-1; 7 junctional bases match TRBD1. The encoded CDR3 is CASSNDRARAFF. The nucleotide sequence reads TGTGCCAGCAGCAATGACAGGGCTCGCGCTTTCTTT.